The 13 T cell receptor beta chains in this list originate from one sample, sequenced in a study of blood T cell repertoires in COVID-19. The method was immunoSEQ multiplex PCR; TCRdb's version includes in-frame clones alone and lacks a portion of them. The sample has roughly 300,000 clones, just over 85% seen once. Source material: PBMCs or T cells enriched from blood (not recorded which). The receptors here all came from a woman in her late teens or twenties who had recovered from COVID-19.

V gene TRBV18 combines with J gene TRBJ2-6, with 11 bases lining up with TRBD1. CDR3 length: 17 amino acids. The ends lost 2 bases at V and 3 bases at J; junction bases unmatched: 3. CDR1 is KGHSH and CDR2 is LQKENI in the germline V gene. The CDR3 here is CASSPMDRGLGANVLTF. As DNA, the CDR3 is TGTGCCAGCTCACCAATGGACAGGGGGCTTGGGGCCAACGTCCTGACTTTC.

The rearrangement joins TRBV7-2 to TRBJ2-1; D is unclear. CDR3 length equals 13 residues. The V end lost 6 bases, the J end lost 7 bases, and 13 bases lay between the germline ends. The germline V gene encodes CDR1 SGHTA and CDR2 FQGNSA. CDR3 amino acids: CASREPPLNEQFF. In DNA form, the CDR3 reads TGTGCCAGCAGGGAGCCACCCTTAAATGAGCAGTTCTTC.

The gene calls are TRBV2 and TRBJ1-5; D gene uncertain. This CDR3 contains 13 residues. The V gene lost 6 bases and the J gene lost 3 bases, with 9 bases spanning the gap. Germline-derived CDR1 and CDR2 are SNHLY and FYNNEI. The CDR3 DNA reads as TGTGCCAGCAGGCCCGGGGTCAATCAGCCCCAGCATTTT. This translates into CASRPGVNQPQHF.

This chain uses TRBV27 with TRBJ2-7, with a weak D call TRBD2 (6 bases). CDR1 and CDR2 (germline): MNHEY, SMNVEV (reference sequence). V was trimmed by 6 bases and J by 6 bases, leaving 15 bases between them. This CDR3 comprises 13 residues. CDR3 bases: TGTGCCAGCAGCCACAACGGGGGTTTCGAGCAGTACTTC. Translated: CASSHNGGFEQYF.

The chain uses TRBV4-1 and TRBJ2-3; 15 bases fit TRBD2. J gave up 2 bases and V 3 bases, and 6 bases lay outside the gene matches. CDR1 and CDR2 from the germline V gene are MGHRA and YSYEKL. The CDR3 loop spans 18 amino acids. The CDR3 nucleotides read TGCGCCAGCAGCCAGGGACTAGCGGGGGGCCCCTCCACAGATACGCAGTATTTT. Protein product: CASSQGLAGGPSTDTQYF.

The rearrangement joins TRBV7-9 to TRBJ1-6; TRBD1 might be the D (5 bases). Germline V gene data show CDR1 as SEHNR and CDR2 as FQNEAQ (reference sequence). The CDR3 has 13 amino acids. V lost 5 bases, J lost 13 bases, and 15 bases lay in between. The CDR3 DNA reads TGTGCCAGCAGCCCAGGTCAGGGAACCCCCCTCCACTTT. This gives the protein CASSPGQGTPLHF.

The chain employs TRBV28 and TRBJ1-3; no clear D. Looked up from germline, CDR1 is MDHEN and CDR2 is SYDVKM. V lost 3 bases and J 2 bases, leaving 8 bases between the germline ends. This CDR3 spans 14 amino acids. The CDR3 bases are TGTGCCAGCAGTTTTGTCAGTACTGGAAACACCATATATTTT. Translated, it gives CASSFVSTGNTIYF.

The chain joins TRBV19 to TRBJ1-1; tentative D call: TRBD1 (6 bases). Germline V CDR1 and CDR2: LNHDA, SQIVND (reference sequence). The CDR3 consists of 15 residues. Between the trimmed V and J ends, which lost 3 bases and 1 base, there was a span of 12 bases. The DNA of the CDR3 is TGTGCCAGTAGTATGGTGGGACAAAAGAACACTGAAGCTTTCTTT. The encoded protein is CASSMVGQKNTEAFF.

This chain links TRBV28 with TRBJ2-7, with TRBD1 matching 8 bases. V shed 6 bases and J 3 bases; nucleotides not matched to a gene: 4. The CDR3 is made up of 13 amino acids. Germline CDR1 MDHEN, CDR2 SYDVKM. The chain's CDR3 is CASRSGQVYEQYF. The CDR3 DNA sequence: TGTGCCAGCAGATCGGGACAGGTCTACGAGCAGTACTTC.

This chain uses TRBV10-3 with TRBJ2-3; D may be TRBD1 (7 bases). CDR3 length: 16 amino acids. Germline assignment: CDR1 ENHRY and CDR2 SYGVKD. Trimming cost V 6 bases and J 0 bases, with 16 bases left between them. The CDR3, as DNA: TGTGCCATCAGCCAGGGGGGCGGAGCTAGCACAGATACGCAGTATTTT. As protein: CAISQGGGASTDTQYF.

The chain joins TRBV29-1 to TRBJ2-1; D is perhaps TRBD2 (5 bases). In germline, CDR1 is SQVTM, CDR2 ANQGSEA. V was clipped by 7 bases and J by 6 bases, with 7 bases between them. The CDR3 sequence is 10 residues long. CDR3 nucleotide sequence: TGCAGCGGTGGAGGCAATGAGCAGTTCTTC. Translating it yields CSGGGNEQFF.

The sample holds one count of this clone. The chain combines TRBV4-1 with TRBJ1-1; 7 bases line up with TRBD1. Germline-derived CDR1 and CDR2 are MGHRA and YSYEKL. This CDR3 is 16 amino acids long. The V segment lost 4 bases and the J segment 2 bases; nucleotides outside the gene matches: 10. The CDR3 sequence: CASSRKGGQTNTEAFF. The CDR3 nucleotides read TGCGCCAGCAGCCGCAAAGGGGGCCAGACTAACACTGAAGCTTTCTTT.

The CDR3 reads CASSNRQGTYEQYF. The CDR3 bases are TGTGCCAGCAGTAACAGACAGGGAACCTACGAGCAGTACTTC. This chain uses TRBV6-6 with TRBJ2-7, with 7 bases that match TRBD1. CDR1 is MNHNY and CDR2 is SVGAGI in the germline V gene (reference sequence). There are 14 residues in the CDR3. With 5 bases clipped from V and 2 bases from J, the junction kept 6 bases outside the gene matches.